Included here is one TCR beta chain sequence, with context. The specificity of this receptor is unknown. No base qualities exist here, and no much larger clone lies one base off it. This sample was included in a study of cytomegalovirus exposure and HLA in healthy donors (dated by TCRdb to the late 2010s). As for the study more broadly: An earlier analysis of approximately 600 of the donors reported 250 to 300 Gb of sequence data and some 120 million unique TCR beta sequences from roughly 200 million T cells. About 300 gigabases of sequencing data and about 92 million unique TCR sequences made up an early release that covered 500 to 700 HLA-typed donors. Of the approximately 400 genotyped donors, 65% to 90% were placed in the genetic ancestry cluster associated with self-reported Caucasian donors. The aim of the study was to test whether cataloging public T cell receptors could identify signatures of past pathogen exposure. The study used immunosequencing to profile the T cell repertoires of more than 650 subjects and linked those repertoires to cytomegalovirus serostatus. Along with the roughly 700-subject first cohort, a separate validation cohort of over a hundred different subjects was used. High-throughput TCR immunosequencing, statistical association of individual TCRs with disease status, and machine learning were combined to predict cytomegalovirus infection status. A later analysis re-examined previously published TCR beta repertoires from 600 to 700 donors and added high-resolution HLA genotyping to investigate patterns of TCR occurrence. In the later analysis, no new phenotypic data were used to find candidate immune exposures; instead, reliance was placed on TCR beta sequences and their occurrence across donors. In an earlier analysis of 500 to 650 of the donors, high-throughput TCR beta sequencing was used to judge whether each TCR beta V gene segment behaved as functional or pseudogenic. Alongside the repertoire data, information on donor age, sex, ethnicity and CMV serostatus was compiled. In a later genetic analysis, genome-wide SNP genotypes for about three fifths of the roughly 670 donors were used, and that subset was treated as a discovery cohort. All discovery cohort repertoires had been generated using a single sequencing platform. HLA typing covered class I and class II loci at four-digit resolution. Typing coverage varied by locus: about 620-630 donors for A, B, C, DRB1 and DQB1; approximately 560 for DQA1; some 610 for DPA1; roughly 450 for DPB1. Because of strong linkage in the cohort, roughly five DR-DQ haplotypes were treated as single units for association and clustering. On average, roughly 200,000 unique TCR beta nucleotide sequences were sequenced per donor among 350 to 400 genotyped donors of the cohort, with roughly 18% of those sequences being non-productive.

What the study reported, not specific to this receptor: A group of highly shared sequence variants was considered likely to be a technical artifact of the sequencing pipeline. In a later analysis, 16,951 TCR beta sequences were associated with specific HLA alleles at a false discovery rate of 0.05. According to a later analysis, most CMV-associated TCR beta chains appeared to be HLA-restricted, and the HLA associations seemed to be driven largely by CMV exposure. In a later genetic analysis, fewer N-insertions in productive TCRs were reported among donors in an Asian-associated ancestry cluster than the approximately 670-donor mean. According to the authors, the approach could potentially be generalized to other disease states and immunological phenotypes. While some public TCRs were present in many individuals, most TCR sequences turned up only very rarely across donors. Several of the top co-occurrence clusters appeared to be linked to parvovirus B19, influenza, CMV and Epstein-Barr virus, according to a later analysis. The cohort was sequenced for TCR beta chains only, and without alpha or paired-chain data the features that could be detected were limited. Correlated functional status among segregating V segments might be attributable to linkage disequilibrium, but an unknown experimental factor could not be ruled out. In a later analysis, HLA-associated TCR beta chains showed more clonal expansion and lower generation probabilities than non-associated chains that were equally common. The presence/absence analyses assumed that sequencing depth was roughly uniform across donors, and that assumption may not be true. The study gave a list of some 150 TCR beta chains associated with cytomegalovirus. In an earlier analysis of some 500 of the donors, most TCR beta V segments appeared in productive rearrangements about 87% or about 30% of the time, broadly matching IMGT annotations. Because counts were too low, 15 to 20 rarely observed V segments, including chromosome 9 orphons, were excluded from the earlier analysis of 500 to 700 of the donors. In a later analysis, the rate of TCR association differed among HLA loci, with DRB1 alleles having the most associated TCRs and HLA-C alleles having the fewest. A further reported finding was that TCR beta sequences accurately predicted the HLA-A and HLA-B alleles for most subjects in the first cohort. Because HLA typing was unavailable for some donors at each locus, only the typed subset was used in association tests. A few of the identified cytomegalovirus-associated TCR beta chains were confirmed in vitro to be specific for cytomegalovirus antigens. When HLA alleles, especially DR and DQ, strongly co-occurred, attributing TCR associations to individual alleles was difficult. Some IMGT-functional V segments, including TRBV6-2 and TRBV6-3, could not be told apart with the 87-base-pair reads, so those segments were excluded. Cytomegalovirus status was reported to be diagnosed by the classifier with high specificity and sensitivity in both the original and validation cohorts. V-gene and J-gene trimming of TCR beta chains was associated with a missense DCLRE1C variant in a later genetic analysis, and the association was replicated in an independent cohort. The only immune exposure information available for the cohort was CMV serostatus.

Library method: the immunoSEQ multiplex PCR assay. For the multiplex PCR, a mixture combining 60 forward primers for TCR Vbeta segments and 13 reverse primers for TCR Jbeta segments was used. The CDR3 region of rearranged TCR beta genes was amplified from genomic DNA by a multiplex PCR assay. The amplified TCR beta libraries were sequenced on the Illumina HiSeq System as 87-base-pair reads. The paper's data handling went like this. A later analysis counted approximately 76 million unique TCR beta chains across the 666 repertoires, and 10 million to 11 million of these chains were shared by at least two donors. To remove PCR and sequencing errors, raw reads were error-corrected and collapsed into unique sequences using a nearest-neighbor algorithm that merged closely related sequences. Alignment of CDR3 sequences to IMGT reference sequences was used to assign V, D and J gene segments. For a sequence to be retained, a match of at least six nucleotides was required to both a V gene segment and a J gene segment. A rearrangement counted as productive if the CDR3 had no stop codons and remained in frame with V and J, and every other rearrangement counted as non-productive. CDR3 was defined according to IMGT convention as the region running from the second conserved V-encoded cysteine to the conserved J-encoded phenylalanine. In an earlier analysis of more than 550 of the donors, sequences lacking an unambiguous match to a single V gene segment were excluded. In an earlier analysis of approximately 550 of the donors, V segments were called functional above 56.7% productive rearrangements and were called segregating when the between-donor standard deviation exceeded 5%. A statistical classification framework was developed to diagnose cytomegalovirus status using the catalog of TCR beta chain sequences. In a later analysis, TCR nucleotide sequences were compared against IMGT/GENE-DB human TR gene sequences so that V and J genes could be assigned. Using the TCRdist pipeline, a later analysis assigned CDR3 sequences along with most-parsimonious VDJ recombination scenarios. In a later analysis, every TCR beta chain was defined by the combination of its CDR3 amino acid sequence and its V-gene family, and reads without a unique V-gene family were dropped. To address suspected cross-contamination and a sequencing artifact, a later analysis removed under 600 highly shared, low-generation-probability nucleotide sequences. For each public chain, a later analysis derived a clonal expansion index from normalized ranks of inferred template counts within each repertoire. In a later analysis, generation probabilities were computed using a VDJ recombination model fitted to out-of-frame rearrangements, and the results were checked against IGoR. In a later analysis, hypergeometric tests were used to score TCR-TCR, TCR-HLA and TCR-CMV co-occurrence, with a repertoire-size bias correction applied to TCR pairs. False discovery rates were estimated in a later analysis by permuting HLA or CMV assignments 20 times. In a later analysis, co-occurring TCRs were grouped with DBSCAN, and TCRdist sequence similarity was added when clustering was performed within HLA-allele-positive subsets. Repertoires with fewer than 30,000 or more than 120,000 public chains were left out of co-occurrence clustering, as were five repertoires with anomalous nucleotide sharing. The table was pulled from immuneACCESS by TCRdb, which kept in-frame rearrangements only. Such tables lose some clones; where checked, under half of the loss comes from unresolved V genes, and the rest has no known cause. V, J and clone size were drawn from that table, and D and trimming were deduced from the DNA. The sample profile shows hundreds of thousands of clones; around 76% of them were found once. In total, the top ten clones hold approximately 6.5% of the sample.

Counted from cysteine to phenylalanine, this CDR3 has 16 amino acids. Only the CDR3 DNA is retained, 48 bases long and in frame from the first base. CDR1 is given as MNHNY and CDR2 as SVGAGI, both from the germline V gene (reference sequence). V is pruned by 2 bases and J by 7 bases, leaving 7 bases of the junction without a gene match. The cohort was made up of about 670 healthy bone marrow donors. At the time of sampling, all cohort members were nominally healthy, though unrecorded immune exposures were likely present. The donor tested CMV seropositive and was one of the 289 seropositive cohort members. Each donor provided a peripheral blood sample, and peripheral blood mononuclear cells were used for TCR beta sequencing. Genomic DNA was extracted from the blood cell samples with the Qiagen DNeasy Blood Extraction Kit.

Sequencing input: PBMCs. Recombination linked TRBV6-6 to TRBJ1-5; a stretch of 11 junction bases matches TRBD1. This clonotype was obtained from a man in his forties in good health and CMV-seropositive. The nucleotides read TGTGCCAGCAGTTACCCAGGACAGGGGGCTTCCCAGCCCCAGCATTTT. This encodes CASSYPGQGASQPQHF.